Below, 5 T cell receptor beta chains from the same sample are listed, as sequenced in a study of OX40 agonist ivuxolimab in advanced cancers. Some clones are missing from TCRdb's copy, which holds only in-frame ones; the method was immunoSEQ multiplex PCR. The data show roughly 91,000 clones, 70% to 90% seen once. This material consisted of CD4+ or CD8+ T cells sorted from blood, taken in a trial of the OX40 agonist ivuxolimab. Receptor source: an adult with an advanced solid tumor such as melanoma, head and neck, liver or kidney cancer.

The chain's CDR3 is CASSPESRSYEQYF. The CDR3 nucleotides are TGTGCCAGCTCACCAGAATCCCGCTCCTACGAGCAGTACTTC. This rearrangement joins TRBV18 to TRBJ2-7; D not certain. V lost 2 bases, J lost 0 bases, and 8 bases lay in between. The CDR3 has 14 amino acids. Germline V gene lookup returns CDR1 KGHSH and CDR2 LQKENI.

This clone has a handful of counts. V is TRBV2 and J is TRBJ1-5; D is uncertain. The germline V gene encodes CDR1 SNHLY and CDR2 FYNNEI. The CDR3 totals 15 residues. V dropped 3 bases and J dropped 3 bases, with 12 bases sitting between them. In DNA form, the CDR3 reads TGTGCCAGCAGTGAGGGTGGTCAGGCCAATCAGCCCCAGCATTTT. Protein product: CASSEGGQANQPQHF.

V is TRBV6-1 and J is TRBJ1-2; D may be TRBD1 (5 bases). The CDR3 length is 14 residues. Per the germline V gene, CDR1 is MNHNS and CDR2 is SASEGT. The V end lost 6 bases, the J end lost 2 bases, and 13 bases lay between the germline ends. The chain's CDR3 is CASRGWQGNYGYTF. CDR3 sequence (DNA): TGTGCCAGCAGGGGATGGCAGGGAAACTATGGCTACACCTTC.

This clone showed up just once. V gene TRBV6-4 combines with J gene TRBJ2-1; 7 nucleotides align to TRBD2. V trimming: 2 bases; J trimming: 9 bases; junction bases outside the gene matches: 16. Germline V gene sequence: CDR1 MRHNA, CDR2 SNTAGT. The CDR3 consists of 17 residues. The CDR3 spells CASSDHAHLRGVAEQFF. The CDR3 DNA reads TGTGCCAGCAGTGACCACGCTCACTTACGGGGGGTAGCTGAGCAGTTCTTC.

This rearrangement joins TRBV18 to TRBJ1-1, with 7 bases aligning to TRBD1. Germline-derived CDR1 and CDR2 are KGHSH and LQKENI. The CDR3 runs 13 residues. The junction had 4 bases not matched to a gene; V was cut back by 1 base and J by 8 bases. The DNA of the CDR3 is TGTGCCAGCTCACCACGGGACAGTACCGAAGCTTTCTTT. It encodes CASSPRDSTEAFF.